The clone carrying this T cell receptor (beta chain) was recorded only once. The CDR3 spans 14 residues. The germline CDR1 and CDR2 sequences are LNHNV and YYDKDF (reference sequence). Losses at the gene ends were 5 bases for V and 3 bases for J; bases not matched to a gene: 5. Per the study methods: Counts of nucleated cells, estimated from reference gene primer amplification, were obtained. Data came from immunoSEQ multiplex PCR; TCRdb stores just in-frame clones and leaves some out. V and J calls and clone size are as listed in that table; D and trimming were resolved from the DNA. The sample consists of fewer than 250,000 clones, approximately 80% of them appearing once. The data were obtained in a study of blood T cell repertoires in COVID-19. Study-level information: The United States, Italy and Spain provided the acute and convalescent COVID-19 samples. From T cells, B-cell-depleted T cells, or PBMCs came the material, which was cDNA or gDNA.

The chain has TRBV15 and TRBJ2-7; 9 bases map to TRBD1. Sample: peripheral blood. This TCR came from a woman between 50 and 59 years old with acute or convalescent COVID-19. CDR3 DNA: TGTGCCACCAGCCCCGGGACAGGGAACTACGAGCAGTACTTC. Translating it yields CATSPGTGNYEQYF.